This entry features one TCR beta chain sequence. The target antigen is unknown. The sample comes from a study of vaccination effects on CD4 cells after COVID-19. General study results and limits: Marked contraction was observed in infection-induced and vaccine-induced clones late after vaccination.

CD4+ T cells were isolated after 10 days of culture. TCRdb's table, derived via immunoSEQ multiplex PCR, lists solely in-frame clones and lacks some. The sample has some 40,000 clones; 82% are singletons. The specimen comprised CD4+ T cells from PBMCs cultured without peptide, sampled before COVID-19 vaccination. This clonotype was obtained from a human donor who received a COVID-19 vaccine.

The CDR3 spells CASSIFAGGPLDTQYF. Written as DNA, the CDR3 is TGTGCCAGTAGTATCTTTGCGGGGGGGCCTTTAGATACGCAGTATTTT. V and J are TRBV19 and TRBJ2-3; TRBD2 matches at 9 bases. Germline V lookup: CDR1 LNHDA, CDR2 SQIVND (reference sequence). The CDR3 is 16 residues long. The V segment lost 3 bases and the J segment 5 bases; nucleotides outside the gene matches: 9.